A single sample gave rise to the 12 T cell receptor beta chains below, sequenced in a study of blood T cell repertoires in COVID-19. Clones were read by immunoSEQ multiplex PCR, and TCRdb kept only the in-frame ones, dropping some. The table records roughly 150,000 clones, roughly 80% of them present only once. The sequencing sample was made of PBMCs or T cells enriched from blood (not recorded which). The receptors come from a woman aged 18-29 years who had been exposed to COVID-19.

This chain uses TRBV4-3 with TRBJ2-1; TRBD2 matches at 9 bases. This CDR3 has 15 residues. Germline CDR1 and CDR2: LGHNA and YSLEER. V was clipped by 2 bases and J by 3 bases; unmatched bases: 2. The CDR3 loop reads CASSQIAGDYNEQFF. The CDR3 bases are TGCGCCAGCAGCCAAATAGCGGGAGACTACAATGAGCAGTTCTTC.

The chain is built from TRBV6-1 and TRBJ1-2, with D possibly being TRBD1 (6 bases). Germline V gene sequence: CDR1 MNHNS, CDR2 SASEGT. This CDR3 comprises 12 residues. V dropped 7 bases and J dropped 6 bases, with 12 bases sitting between them. The CDR3 DNA follows: TGTGCCAGCAACGACAGGTCGGATGGCTACACCTTC. Encoded protein: CASNDRSDGYTF.

The CDR3 region is CASAKAGSSYEQYF. The CDR3 nucleotides are TGTGCCAGCGCAAAAGCGGGGAGCTCCTACGAGCAGTACTTC. The gene calls are TRBV27 and TRBJ2-7, with 7 positions matching TRBD2. V dropped 8 bases and J dropped 0; count of bases not matched to a gene: 7. The CDR3 covers 14 residues. Germline V gene sequence: CDR1 MNHEY, CDR2 SMNVEV (reference sequence).

The genes are TRBV10-3 and TRBJ2-7; TRBD1 agrees at 7 bases. The CDR3 loop spans 13 amino acids. V shed 6 bases, J shed 3 bases, and the junction held 5 bases outside the gene matches. The germline CDR1 and CDR2 sequences are ENHRY and SYGVKD. The DNA for the CDR3 is TGTGCCATCAGGGGACAGCACTTCTACGAGCAGTACTTC. This sequence encodes CAIRGQHFYEQYF.

This clone was seen just once. The chain is built from TRBV2 and TRBJ2-2; TRBD2 matches 7 bases. Unmatched junction bases numbered 5, after V lost 7 bases and J lost 0 bases. CDR1 and CDR2 (germline): SNHLY, FYNNEI. The CDR3 runs 15 residues. CDR3 residues: CASKLLAANTGELFF. The CDR3 region has the DNA TGTGCCAGCAAGCTGCTAGCGGCGAACACCGGGGAGCTGTTTTTT.

The J gene is TRBJ1-2, the V gene TRBV5-1; 7 bases map to TRBD1. The germline gives CDR1 SGHRS, CDR2 YFSETQ. The CDR3 sequence is 13 residues long. V was pared by 8 bases and J by 0 bases, with 4 bases of the junction left unmatched. CDR3 DNA: TGCGCCAGTACGGGACAGCCTAACTATGGCTACACCTTC. It is translated as CASTGQPNYGYTF.

This clone was recorded only once. The chain carries TRBV5-5 and TRBJ1-4; D gene ambiguous. The CDR3 covers 14 residues. Germline CDR1 reads SGHKS; CDR2 reads YYEKEE (reference sequence). The V end was cut by 1 base, the J end by 3 bases, with 7 bases between. The CDR3 DNA sequence: TGTGCCAGCAGCTTGTGGGGAGCTAATGAAAAACTGTTTTTT. It codes for CASSLWGANEKLFF.

CDR3 sequence (DNA): TGTGCCAGCACGGACTACTTATACGAGCAGTACTTC. This codes for CASTDYLYEQYF. V usage is TRBV6-5 and J usage is TRBJ2-7, with D possibly being TRBD2 (6 bases). CDR1 is MNHEY and CDR2 is SVGAGI in the germline V gene. The CDR3 contains 12 residues. Trimming took 7 bases from V and 4 from J, leaving 11 bases between them.

This chain joins TRBV25-1 and TRBJ1-2; unclear D gene. Trimming stripped 5 bases from V and 4 bases from J, with 11 bases between. CDR1 is MGHDK and CDR2 is SYGVNS in the germline V gene. The CDR3 spans 13 residues. The CDR3 sequence is CASSFISGYGYTF. CDR3 bases: TGTGCCAGCAGTTTCATTTCCGGCTATGGCTACACCTTC.

Notes on this clone: A read error may be the cause here, since a much bigger clone is one base away. Other DNA sequences in the same sample also yield this CDR3. The gene calls are TRBV12-3 or TRBV12-4 and TRBJ1-1, with D possibly being TRBD1 (5 bases). The CDR3 extends over 13 amino acids. Trimming shortened V by 3 bases and J by 1 base, and 6 bases separated the two germline ends. CDR3 region: CASSFQGNTEAFF. CDR3 bases: TGTGCCAGCAGTTTTCAGGGGAACACTGAAGCTTTCTTT.

The V gene is TRBV14, the J gene TRBJ1-2; TRBD1 might be the D (6 bases). Per germline, CDR1 SGHDN and CDR2 FVKESK. The CDR3 is 12 amino acids. Trimming cost V 6 bases and J 5 bases, with 10 bases left between them. This CDR3 is CASRHTGYGYTF. DNA for the CDR3: TGTGCCAGCAGACATACAGGGTATGGCTACACCTTC. The full variable domain, in which reference TRBV14 and TRBJ1-2 provide the parts outside the CDR3, is EAGVTQFPSHSVIEKGQTVTLRCDPISGHDNLYWYRRVMGKEIKFLLHFVKESKQDESGMPNNRFLAERTGGTYSTLKVQPAELEDSGVYFCASRHTGYGYTFGSGTRLTVV.

V usage is TRBV4-1 and J usage is TRBJ1-2; 7 nucleotides line up with TRBD1. CDR3 length: 15 residues. The trim removed 3 bases at V and 8 bases at J, leaving 12 bases unmatched. Germline CDR1 MGHRA, CDR2 YSYEKL. The DNA for the CDR3 is TGCGCCAGCAGCCACCACGAACAGGGGACGGGGGGCTACACCTTC. Translating it yields CASSHHEQGTGGYTF.